Below are 22 T cell receptor beta chains sequenced from a single sample in a study of Ad26.COV2.S vaccination and SARS-CoV-2 variants. Treatment in this sample: around 19 received Ad26.COV2.S at low or high dose, single or two shots; roughly five received placebo; per-sample allocation not given. Each sample was drawn 63 days after the first injection (of vaccine or placebo). TCRdb's table, derived via immunoSEQ multiplex PCR, lists solely in-frame clones and lacks some. The sample comprises 440,000 or so clones, 92% of which are singletons, and more than 1.5% rests with the top ten. The starting material was peripheral blood, obtained in a trial of Ad26.COV2.S vaccine versus placebo. The receptors come from a person aged 18-60 years who received the Ad26.COV2.S COVID-19 vaccine or a placebo.

This rearrangement joins TRBV4-3 to TRBJ1-2; D may be TRBD1 (6 bases). The CDR3 length is 15 residues. The germline V and J ends were trimmed by 0 bases and 3 bases, with 11 bases remaining between them. Germline assignment: CDR1 LGHNA and CDR2 YSLEER. The CDR3 reads CASSQDHREDYGYTF. The CDR3 coding sequence is TGCGCCAGCAGCCAAGACCACAGGGAGGACTATGGCTACACCTTC.

The genes are TRBV28 and TRBJ1-5; D is undetermined. Germline CDR1 MDHEN, CDR2 SYDVKM. Trimming removed 5 bases from V and 2 bases from J, with 13 bases in between. CDR3 size: 15 residues. The CDR3 DNA follows: TGTGCCAGCAGTCCCGTCCCGTTGGGCAATCAGCCCCAGCATTTT. Translated, it gives CASSPVPLGNQPQHF.

The chain recombines TRBV25-1 with TRBJ1-1; D call uncertain. Germline values: CDR1 MGHDK, CDR2 SYGVNS. The length of the CDR3 is 11 residues. With 4 bases removed from V and 4 bases from J, the gap between germline ends came to 4 bases. DNA of the CDR3: TGTGCCAGCAGTGTTGGCACTGAAGCTTTCTTT. Its translation is CASSVGTEAFF.

The chain recombines TRBV4-3 with TRBJ1-2, with D unclear. Between the trimmed V and J ends, which lost 1 base and 3 bases, there was a span of 6 bases. The CDR3 covers 13 residues. Germline V lookup: CDR1 LGHNA, CDR2 YSLEER. Here the CDR3 DNA reads TGCGCCAGCAGCCAAGGAGGACACTATGGCTACACCTTC. This encodes CASSQGGHYGYTF.

The V and J genes are TRBV20-1 and TRBJ1-5; D is unresolved. This CDR3 comprises 12 residues. Deletions cut 3 bases from V and 4 bases from J, with 7 bases between. Germline V gives CDR1 DFQATT, CDR2 SNEGSKA (reference sequence). The CDR3 loop reads CSASGLNQPQHF. CDR3 in DNA: TGCAGTGCTAGTGGCCTGAATCAGCCCCAGCATTTT.

This rearrangement joins TRBV15 to TRBJ2-3; 8 positions match TRBD1. CDR1 and CDR2 from the germline V gene are LNHNV and YYDKDF (reference sequence). CDR3 length: 18 residues. V lost 3 bases and J lost 1; bases outside the gene matches: 12. CDR3 coding DNA: TGTGCCACCAGCAGGGCCACAGGGGGGCCGGGCGGCACAGATACGCAGTATTTT. Translating it yields CATSRATGGPGGTDTQYF. Using reference TRBV15 and TRBJ2-3 for the parts outside the CDR3, the full variable domain is DAMVIQNPRYQVTQFGKPVTLSCSQTLNHNVMYWYQQKSSQAPKLLFHYYDKDFNNEADTPDNFQSRRPNTSFCFLDIRSPGLGDTAMYLCATSRATGGPGGTDTQYFGPGTRLTVL.

V usage is TRBV27 and J usage is TRBJ1-2, with TRBD1 as a possible D gene (5 bases). The CDR3 loop spans 14 amino acids. In germline, CDR1 is MNHEY, CDR2 SMNVEV (reference sequence). The V end was cut by 3 bases, the J end by 0 bases, with 8 bases between. The CDR3 bases are TGTGCCAGCAGTTTTGGGGGAGCTAACTATGGCTACACCTTC. Encoded protein: CASSFGGANYGYTF.

The chain is built from TRBV5-4 and TRBJ1-1; no reliable D call. This CDR3 has 15 amino acids. V lost 1 base, J lost 3 bases, and 13 bases lay in between. CDR1 and CDR2 from the germline V gene are SGHNT and YYREEE (reference sequence). This CDR3 is CASSLKLGSDTEAFF. The DNA of the CDR3 is TGTGCCAGCAGCTTGAAGTTGGGGTCCGACACTGAAGCTTTCTTT.

The J gene is TRBJ1-2, the V gene TRBV6-1; D possibly corresponds to TRBD1 (5 bases). The CDR3 sequence is 16 residues long. Trimming removed 1 base at V and 1 base at J, with 13 bases between. Per germline, CDR1 MNHNS and CDR2 SASEGT. The CDR3 here is CASSEDRGVFNYGYTF. CDR3 nucleotides: TGTGCCAGCAGTGAAGACCGGGGGGTTTTTAACTATGGCTACACCTTC.

This chain links TRBV7-9 with TRBJ2-1; D is possibly TRBD1 or TRBD2 (5 bases each). This CDR3 has 18 residues. Germline loops: CDR1 SEHNR, CDR2 FQNEAQ (reference sequence). Trimming left V 5 bases short and J 5 bases short, with 25 bases between. CDR3 nucleotide sequence: TGTGCCAGCAGCCCGCAAGGAGGAGGCAGGGTTAGCGACAATGAGCAGTTCTTC. Protein: CASSPQGGGRVSDNEQFF.

The chain links TRBV5-4 to TRBJ2-7, with a weak D call TRBD1 (5 bases). This CDR3 spans 14 amino acids. V lost 2 bases, J lost 6 bases, and 15 bases lay in between. The germline CDR1 and CDR2 sequences are SGHNT and YYREEE (reference sequence). This CDR3 is CASSFGTGHFEQYF. The DNA for the CDR3 is TGTGCCAGCAGCTTCGGAACAGGACATTTCGAGCAGTACTTC.

The chain carries TRBV6-5 and TRBJ1-5, with a possible D match to TRBD1 (5 bases). The CDR3 totals 15 residues. Looked up from germline, CDR1 is MNHEY and CDR2 is SVGAGI. V was clipped by 6 bases and J by 0 bases, with 12 bases between them. CDR3 sequence (DNA): TGTGCCAGCAGACGGGACGGAAATAGCAATCAGCCCCAGCATTTT. This translates into CASRRDGNSNQPQHF.

The sample holds one count of this clone. The V gene is TRBV4-1, the J gene TRBJ2-3; 7 nucleotides align to TRBD1. Germline V CDR1 and CDR2: MGHRA, YSYEKL. The CDR3 has 14 amino acids. V was pared by 4 bases and J by 1 base, with 2 bases of the junction left unmatched. This chain's CDR3 is CASSPGTGTDTQYF. For the CDR3, the DNA is TGCGCCAGCAGCCCTGGGACAGGCACAGATACGCAGTATTTT.

This sequence joins TRBV7-9 and TRBJ2-5; 8 bases line up with TRBD1. The CDR3 covers 15 residues. Germline CDR1 is SEHNR and CDR2 is FQNEAQ (reference sequence). V lost 5 bases to trimming and J lost 2 bases; unmatched junction nucleotides: 7. The CDR3 sequence: CASSTRDRRQETQYF. The CDR3 DNA reads as TGTGCCAGCAGCACCCGGGACAGGAGACAAGAGACCCAGTACTTC.

V gene TRBV14 combines with J gene TRBJ2-7; the match to TRBD1 covers 7 bases. This CDR3 comprises 15 residues. The ends lost 0 bases at V and 2 bases at J; junction bases unmatched: 4. Germline CDR1 SGHDN, CDR2 FVKESK. CDR3 coding DNA: TGTGCCAGCAGCCAAGAGGTCAGGGGGACCTACGAGCAGTACTTC. This encodes CASSQEVRGTYEQYF.

The V call is TRBV27, the J call TRBJ1-2; the D is unclear. Per the germline V gene, CDR1 is MNHEY and CDR2 is SMNVEV (reference sequence). The V end was cut by 3 bases, the J end by 4 bases, with 15 bases between. The CDR3 spans 15 residues. The CDR3, as DNA: TGTGCCAGCAGTTTTTATTCAGGTGGCATCTATGGCTACACCTTC. It yields the protein CASSFYSGGIYGYTF.

The chain links TRBV4-3 to TRBJ2-4, with 10 bases fitting TRBD1. V gave up 0 bases and J gave up 4 bases; unmatched junction bases: 6. Germline assignment: CDR1 LGHNA and CDR2 YSLEER. This CDR3 region has 17 residues. The CDR3 sequence: CASSQEHMDRGKNIQYF. The CDR3 nucleotides are TGCGCCAGCAGCCAAGAACATATGGACAGGGGGAAAAACATTCAGTACTTC.

V usage is TRBV10-2 and J usage is TRBJ2-7; 7 nucleotides align to TRBD1. CDR1 is WSHSY, CDR2 SAAADI, per germline. The CDR3 totals 14 residues. V shed 4 bases, J shed 3 bases, and the junction held 6 bases outside the gene matches. The CDR3 region is CASSGNNRGYEQYF. The DNA of the CDR3 is TGCGCCAGCAGTGGAAACAACAGGGGCTACGAGCAGTACTTC.

This chain links TRBV7-7 with TRBJ2-5, with a weak D call TRBD1 (5 bases). Germline V CDR1 and CDR2: SSHAT, FNYEAQ (reference sequence). Between the trimmed V and J ends, which lost 5 bases and 5 bases, there was a span of 15 bases. The CDR3 consists of 14 residues. CDR3 DNA sequence: TGTGCCAGCAGCCAGCAGGGTGGATTGGAGACCCAGTACTTC. Protein product: CASSQQGGLETQYF.

The chain recombines TRBV7-2 with TRBJ2-7, with TRBD2 identical over 8 bases. J gave up 2 bases and V 5 bases, and 8 bases lay outside the gene matches. The CDR3 has 15 residues. Germline V gives CDR1 SGHTA, CDR2 FQGNSA. In DNA, the CDR3 is TGTGCCAGCAGCCCGAGGTCGCGGGGGGCCTACGAGCAGTACTTC. It yields the protein CASSPRSRGAYEQYF.

V gene TRBV5-8 combines with J gene TRBJ2-5; possible D gene TRBD2, 6 bases. The CDR3 runs 14 residues. Per germline, CDR1 SGHTS and CDR2 YDEGEE. Between the trimmed V and J ends, which lost 4 bases and 4 bases, there was a span of 14 bases. CDR3 nucleotide sequence: TGTGCCAGCAGCCCGGGACTGAGTCTAGAGACCCAGTACTTC. Protein: CASSPGLSLETQYF.

The chain employs TRBV2 and TRBJ1-2, with D uncertain. This CDR3 is built from 13 residues. V shed 4 bases and J shed 6 bases, with 12 bases lying between them. CDR1 and CDR2 (germline): SNHLY, FYNNEI. CDR3 coding DNA: TGTGCCAGCAGTGGGCGGATTACAGATGGCTACACCTTC. Translating it yields CASSGRITDGYTF.